Listed below are T cell receptor beta chains from one sample, sequenced in a study of blood T cell repertoires in COVID-19. Here immunoSEQ multiplex PCR was the method, and the copy in TCRdb shows in-frame clones only, minus some. The sample has some 300,000 clones, 80% to 90% seen once; the top ten hold 6.3%. The material sequenced was peripheral blood. The receptor set was obtained from a woman between 45 and 60 years old with COVID-19, enrolled during active disease. Both conserved end residues are part of each CDR3. A D gene is named only where the DNA matches it firmly. Clone size appears in some rows only: once, few, many, or a class for an expanded clone.

V	D	size	J	DNA	CDR3
TRBV13	-	once	TRBJ2-3	TGTGCCAGCAGCTCAGTCCGAGGTACGCAGTATTTT	CASSSVRGTQYF
TRBV19	-	-	TRBJ1-4	TGTGCCAGTAGGCGATCTTCGACAGCGCCGAATGAAAAACTGTTTTTT	CASRRSSTAPNEKLFF
TRBV3-1/TRBV3-2	TRBD1	-	TRBJ1-4	TGTGCCAGCAGCTCCCGGACAGGGAATGAAAAACTGTTTTTT	CASSSRTGNEKLFF
TRBV5-4	-	-	TRBJ2-7	TGTGCCAGCGCTGATCGCGGCCGGACTGGGATGGAGCAGTACTTC	CASADRGRTGMEQYF
TRBV11-2	-	-	TRBJ2-2	TGTGCCAGCAGCCACGGTGGGGGGTTTGGGACCGGGGAGCTGTTTTTT	CASSHGGGFGTGELFF
TRBV4-3	TRBD2	many	TRBJ2-1	TGCGCCAGCAGCCTTGATCTACCCCGGACTAGCGGGAAGTACAATGAGCAGTTCTTC	CASSLDLPRTSGKYNEQFF
TRBV6-1	-	-	TRBJ1-1	TGTGCCAGCAGTGCTCACATCATCATGCGGGGCACTGAAGCTTTCTTT	CASSAHIIMRGTEAFF
TRBV6-5	TRBD2	once	TRBJ2-1	TGTGCCAGCAGTTACTCGGGGTCTAGCGGCAATGAGCAGTTCTTC	CASSYSGSSGNEQFF
TRBV7-9	-	-	TRBJ2-5	TGTGCCAGCAGCTTAGTTCCAGCTGCAGCGGAGACCCAGTACTTC	CASSLVPAAAETQYF
TRBV6-2/TRBV6-3	-	-	TRBJ2-5	TGTGCCAGCAGCCCTATAGCTAGGGGTAGTATGTTTGAGACCCAGTACTTC	CASSPIARGSMFETQYF
TRBV11-2	TRBD2	once	TRBJ2-5	TGTGCCAGCAGCTTAGATGTAAGACTAGCAGAGACCCAGTACTTC	CASSLDVRLAETQYF
TRBV4-1	-	-	TRBJ1-4	TGCGCCAGCAGCCTCACGAGAAATGAAAAACTGTTTTTT	CASSLTRNEKLFF
TRBV6-5	TRBD1	-	TRBJ2-1	TGTGCCAGCAGTAGGGACAGGGGTAGGAATGAGCAGTTCTTC	CASSRDRGRNEQFF
TRBV18	-	-	TRBJ2-7	TGTGCCAGCTCGCCGGGGATGAGCGGAGCCTCCTACGAGCAGTACTTC	CASSPGMSGASYEQYF
TRBV7-2	TRBD1	-	TRBJ2-3	TGTGCCAGCAGCTTAATGGGACAGGGGGCAGATACGCAGTATTTT	CASSLMGQGADTQYF
TRBV6-5	-	-	TRBJ1-1	TGTGCCAGCGAGTCCCGGAGCCAGAACACTGAAGCTTTCTTT	CASESRSQNTEAFF
TRBV4-1	TRBD1	-	TRBJ2-4	TGCGCCAGCAGCCCCTCGGGACAGTTTCCCAAAAACATTCAGTACTTC	CASSPSGQFPKNIQYF
TRBV18	TRBD2	-	TRBJ2-1	TGTGCCAGCTCACCCTCGGGGGGTCACAATGAGCAGTTCTTC	CASSPSGGHNEQFF
TRBV11-2	TRBD2	-	TRBJ2-3	TGTGCCAGCGGGCTGGGACTAGCGGGGGCGGATACGCAGTATTTT	CASGLGLAGADTQYF
TRBV18	TRBD1	-	TRBJ1-1	TGTGCCAGCTCAACCGGGACAGGGTGGTACACTGAAGCTTTCTTT	CASSTGTGWYTEAFF
TRBV6-5	TRBD1	-	TRBJ2-7	TGTGCCAGCAGTAAATCGGGACAGGACTCCTACGAGCAGTACTTC	CASSKSGQDSYEQYF
TRBV4-1	TRBD2	-	TRBJ2-1	TGCGCCAGCAGCCAAGAACCCCTAGCGGGTCTCTACAATGAGCAGTTCTTC	CASSQEPLAGLYNEQFF
TRBV6-2/TRBV6-3	-	-	TRBJ2-1	TGTGCCAGCAGTTGGGGCCCCAATGAGCAGTTCTTC	CASSWGPNEQFF
TRBV30	-	-	TRBJ2-7	TGTGCCTGGAGTTTATGGACAGACAAGTTGGAGCAGTACTTC	CAWSLWTDKLEQYF
TRBV20-1	-	-	TRBJ1-3	TGCAGTGCCTTGGCGGACACCATATATTTT	CSALADTIYF
TRBV13	TRBD2	-	TRBJ2-5	TGTGCCAGCAGTAGGACTAGCGGGAGGGACCAAGAGACCCAGTACTTC	CASSRTSGRDQETQYF
TRBV7-9	-	-	TRBJ2-1	TGTGCCAGCAGCTTAGCCGCCGAGCGGCAGTTCTTC	CASSLAAERQFF
TRBV27	-	-	TRBJ1-3	TGTGCCAGCAGTCCACAATTTTCAACAGGAAACACCATATATTTT	CASSPQFSTGNTIYF
TRBV30	TRBD1	-	TRBJ1-4	TGTGCCTGGAGTCCAGGGGGTTGGAATGAAAAACTGTTTTTT	CAWSPGGWNEKLFF
TRBV12-5	-	once	TRBJ2-7	TGTGCTAGTGGCCCTCGAGGTGCGTCCTACGAGCAGTACTTC	CASGPRGASYEQYF
TRBV5-4	TRBD1	-	TRBJ1-2	TGTGCCAGCAGCTTGGGACAGGGGCAGGAAGGCTACACCTTC	CASSLGQGQEGYTF
TRBV9	TRBD2	-	TRBJ2-5	TGTGCCAGCAGCGTAGGGTTGGGTCTAGCGGGAGTATTGCAAGAGACCCAGTACTTC	CASSVGLGLAGVLQETQYF
TRBV4-1	TRBD1	few	TRBJ1-5	TGCGCCAGCAGCCAAGATCAGGGGACAGGGCGCAATCAGCCCCAGCATTTT	CASSQDQGTGRNQPQHF
TRBV9	TRBD2	-	TRBJ2-1	TGTGCCAGCAGCGTAGCCCTCCCTAGCGGGGGCTTTTACAATGAGCAGTTCTTC	CASSVALPSGGFYNEQFF
TRBV7-9	TRBD1	-	TRBJ2-5	TGTGCCAGCAGCTTATCCGGGACAGGGACCCAAGAGACCCAGTACTTC	CASSLSGTGTQETQYF
TRBV6-5	-	-	TRBJ1-2	TGTGCCAGCAGCCCAAATGCGCTCTATGGCTACACCTTC	CASSPNALYGYTF
TRBV7-3	-	-	TRBJ1-1	TGTGCCAGCAGCTCCGACAGGATCACTGAAGCTTTCTTT	CASSSDRITEAFF
TRBV7-3	TRBD2	-	TRBJ2-1	TGTGCCAGCAGCTCCTCGGGACTAGCCTACAATGAGCAGTTCTTC	CASSSSGLAYNEQFF
TRBV18	TRBD1	-	TRBJ2-3	TGTGCCAGCTCACCACCTGACAGGGGCACAGATACGCAGTATTTT	CASSPPDRGTDTQYF
TRBV19	-	-	TRBJ1-5	TGTGCCAGTAGTCGTGGTGCAGGGTCGGATCAGCCCCAGCATTTT	CASSRGAGSDQPQHF
TRBV5-6	-	-	TRBJ1-2	TGTGCCAGCAGCCTGGACAGTTTTACCAACTATGGCTACACCTTC	CASSLDSFTNYGYTF
TRBV30	-	-	TRBJ1-5	TGTGCCTGGAGTATACAACCAAATCAGCCCCAGCATTTT	CAWSIQPNQPQHF
TRBV5-4	-	-	TRBJ2-7	TGTGCCAGCAGCCAAGAGGCAGGGACTGCCTACGAGCAGTACTTC	CASSQEAGTAYEQYF
TRBV12-5	-	-	TRBJ2-3	TGTGCTAGTGTTCCCGGCACAGATACGCAGTATTTT	CASVPGTDTQYF
TRBV19	TRBD2	few	TRBJ2-2	TGTGCCAGTAGTACTGGGACTACGGTTAGGGAGCTGTTTTTT	CASSTGTTVRELFF
TRBV7-9	-	-	TRBJ2-5	TGTGCCAGCAGCAACCTAGCGGAGGGGGGGGAGACCCAGTACTTC	CASSNLAEGGETQYF
TRBV28	-	-	TRBJ2-7	TGTGCCAGCAGGGTTGGAAGGGGTGGAATCTCCTACGAGCAGTACTTC	CASRVGRGGISYEQYF
TRBV29-1	-	-	TRBJ1-2	TGCAGCGTTACGGTACAGCCTTCTAACTATGGCTACACCTTC	CSVTVQPSNYGYTF
TRBV5-1	-	-	TRBJ2-1	TGCGCCAGCAGCCCAAGCGGGCCCTACAATGAGCAGTTCTTC	CASSPSGPYNEQFF
TRBV12-5	-	few	TRBJ2-1	TGTGCTAGTGGTTCCTTCGTTAACAGGCTCTACAATGAGCAGTTCTTC	CASGSFVNRLYNEQFF
TRBV9	-	once	TRBJ1-1	TGTGCCAGCAGCGTCAGGGCGAACACTGAAGCTTTCTTT	CASSVRANTEAFF
TRBV6-4	-	-	TRBJ1-1	TGTGCCAGCAGGGCCGAAAAGGGGCGGCACACTGAAGCTTTCTTT	CASRAEKGRHTEAFF
TRBV24-1	TRBD1	-	TRBJ2-6	TGTGCCACCAGTGATTTGAGGGGGCCCAGCTCTGGGGCCAACGTCCTGACTTTC	CATSDLRGPSSGANVLTF
TRBV9	-	few	TRBJ2-7	TGTGCCAGCAGCGTAGTCGAGCGGAGCTGGCCTTACGAGCAGTACTTC	CASSVVERSWPYEQYF
TRBV6-2/TRBV6-3	-	-	TRBJ2-3	TGTGCCAGCAGTTACTTGCTCGCGGAGACAGATACGCAGTATTTT	CASSYLLAETDTQYF